The entry below gives a single TCR beta chain sequence along with its context. Its antigen is unidentified. The authors made the TRB cDNA libraries by 5' RACE using UMI labels. TCRdb reprocessed the 5' RACE reads and keeps a single row for each CDR3 protein, giving no DNA. This sample's table has 75,000 to 100,000 distinct CDR3 sequences. Germline assignment: CDR1 LGHNA and CDR2 YNFKEQ. The CDR3 is 12 amino acids. The data were taken from a study of CXCR3-negative and CXCR3-positive naive CD8 T cells. Study results and limitations: More hydrophobic TRB CDR3s occurred in CXCR3-positive than in CXCR3-negative naive cells. Comparably high diversity marked both naive subsets, whereas memory CD8+ cells had much lower diversity.

The chain links TRBV4-2 to TRBJ1-2. The sequenced sample was naive CXCR3+ CD8+ T cells from blood. This sample's subset: CD45RO-CCR7+CD27+CD95- naive CD8+ T cells expressing CXCR3 (TNR3+). This TCR was recovered from a human donor in good health. Some clones in this sample may be carry-over from other donors' samples. The chain's CDR3 is CASSQGSGGYTF.